Listed below are T cell receptor beta chains from one sample, sequenced in a study of T-cell memory formation after mild COVID-19. MiXCR, applied by TCRdb to the 5' RACE reads, yields one record per CDR3 protein. The sample includes hundreds of thousands of distinct CDR3 sequences, roughly 22% seen only once; the top ten take approximately 13%. Input material: PBMCs or a T cell subset sorted from them (not recorded which). Source of these receptors: an adult woman who had mild COVID-19 (a few samples of this study predate the infection). Cell type and time point are not known. The CDR3 runs from the conserved cysteine through the conserved F or W. D genes are given only for firm matches. Expanded clones are given a class, and other clones once, few, many or no size at all.

NA	TRBV10-2	NA	TRBJ1-3	CASTSEGGGNTIYF	TGCGCCAGCACTTCGGAGGGAGGCGGAAACACCATATATTTT
few	TRBV12-3/TRBV12-4	NA	TRBJ2-7	CASSFGAVYEQYF	TGTGCCAGCAGTTTCGGGGCCGTCTACGAGCAGTACTTC
NA	TRBV7-9	TRBD1	TRBJ2-5	CASSDRGQPQETQYF	TGTGCCAGCAGCGACAGGGGCCAACCCCAAGAGACCCAGTACTTC
NA	TRBV18	TRBD2	TRBJ2-1	CASSPGLAGGRNGQFF	TGTGCCAGCTCCCCGGGACTAGCGGGGGGGCGAAATGGGCAGTTCTTC
NA	TRBV10-2	TRBD2	TRBJ2-7	CASSDPSGSSYEQYF	TGCGCCAGCAGTGATCCTAGCGGGAGCTCCTACGAGCAGTACTTC
NA	TRBV10-3	TRBD1	TRBJ1-6	CAIMGTAYNSPLHF	TGTGCCATCATGGGGACAGCTTATAATTCACCCCTCCACTTT
few	TRBV6-2/TRBV6-3	NA	TRBJ2-7	CASSYGGANPYEQYF	TGTGCCAGCAGTTACGGGGGAGCGAACCCCTACGAGCAGTACTTC
NA	TRBV12-3/TRBV12-4	NA	TRBJ1-2	CASSLSYFGYTF	TGTGCCAGCAGTTTATCCTATTTTGGCTACACCTTC
few	TRBV6-4	NA	TRBJ2-1	CASSRDGASYNEQFF	TGTGCCAGCAGCAGGGACGGAGCCTCCTACAATGAGCAGTTCTTC
few	TRBV20-1	TRBD2	TRBJ2-7	CSALGTSGRSTYEQYF	TGCAGTGCCCTCGGGACTAGCGGGAGGTCCACCTACGAGCAGTACTTC
NA	TRBV9	TRBD1	TRBJ2-7	CASSVDSNRGYEQYF	TGTGCCAGCAGCGTAGATTCTAACAGGGGATACGAGCAGTACTTC
few	TRBV9	NA	TRBJ2-1	CASSVLQGQYNEQFF	TGTGCCAGCAGCGTATTACAGGGCCAATACAATGAGCAGTTCTTC
NA	TRBV7-8	NA	TRBJ1-1	CASSRTEANTEAFF	TGTGCCAGCAGCCGGACAGAGGCGAACACTGAAGCTTTCTTT
NA	TRBV13	TRBD1	TRBJ2-2	CASSPRTGWTTGELFF	TGTGCCAGCAGCCCCCGGACAGGGTGGACCACCGGGGAGCTGTTTTTT
NA	TRBV7-2	TRBD2	TRBJ2-3	CASSLARSFSGGLGTDTQYF	TGTGCCAGCAGCTTAGCGCGATCCTTTTCGGGAGGGCTCGGCACAGATACGCAGTATTTT
few	TRBV12-3/TRBV12-4	NA	TRBJ2-1	CASSLTPRFDYEQFF	TGTGCCAGCAGTTTAACCCCACGATTTGACTATGAGCAGTTCTTC
NA	TRBV29-1	NA	TRBJ2-2	CSVEVGPVTGELFF	TGCAGCGTTGAAGTGGGCCCGGTGACCGGGGAGCTGTTTTTT
many	TRBV20-1	TRBD1	TRBJ2-2	CSARAGQGMATGELFF	TGCAGTGCTAGGGCTGGACAGGGGATGGCCACCGGGGAGCTGTTTTTT
NA	TRBV18	NA	TRBJ1-3	CASSPFLGDTIYF	TGTGCCAGCTCACCATTTTTGGGTGACACCATATATTTT
few	TRBV6-2/TRBV6-3	NA	TRBJ1-1	CASSYAGINRKAFF	TGTGCCAGCAGTTACGCTGGGATTAACAGAAAAGCTTTCTTT
NA	TRBV9	NA	TRBJ2-2	CASRGAGVGELFF	TGTGCCAGCCGGGGGGCAGGGGTCGGGGAGCTGTTTTTT
NA	TRBV19	TRBD2	TRBJ2-1	CASLSGGVNEQFF	TGTGCCAGCCTATCGGGGGGGGTGAATGAGCAGTTCTTC
NA	TRBV12-3/TRBV12-4	NA	TRBJ1-2	CASSLNSGSGYTF	TGTGCCAGCAGTTTAAACTCAGGGAGTGGCTACACCTTC
NA	TRBV7-3	NA	TRBJ2-5	CASSLLGGWTSGETQYF	TGTGCCAGCAGCTTATTAGGCGGGTGGACAAGCGGGGAGACCCAGTACTTC
NA	TRBV7-8	NA	TRBJ1-1	CASSLAGDLFF	TGTGCCAGCAGCTTAGCGGGGGACCTCTTCTTT
few	TRBV5-1	NA	TRBJ2-7	CASRSGTENYEQYF	TGCGCCAGCAGATCCGGGACGGAGAACTACGAGCAGTACTTC
few	TRBV7-9	NA	TRBJ1-1	CASSSQSPRNTEAFF	TGTGCCAGCAGCTCACAATCCCCAAGGAACACTGAAGCTTTCTTT
NA	TRBV3-1	NA	TRBJ2-7	CASSQVTGTGEQYF	TGTGCCAGCAGCCAAGTAACCGGGACGGGGGAGCAGTACTTC
NA	TRBV15	TRBD1	TRBJ2-1	CATSSATGWNEQFF	TGTGCCACCAGCAGTGCGACAGGGTGGAATGAGCAGTTCTTC
many	TRBV27	TRBD2	TRBJ2-3	CASSRTSGADTQYF	TGTGCCAGCAGTCGGACTAGCGGAGCAGATACGCAGTATTTT
few	TRBV24-1	NA	TRBJ2-5	CATSDLVAGQETQYF	TGTGCCACCAGTGATTTGGTGGCAGGGCAAGAGACCCAGTACTTC
NA	TRBV7-2	TRBD2	TRBJ2-3	CASSAGLADTQYF	TGTGCCAGCAGCGCGGGACTAGCAGATACGCAGTATTTT
few	TRBV24-1	NA	TRBJ2-7	CATSDGALGLYEQYF	TGTGCCACCAGTGATGGGGCTTTGGGGCTCTACGAGCAGTACTTC